One sample yielded the 29 T cell receptor beta chains listed below, sequenced in a study of blood T cell repertoires in COVID-19. Clones were read by immunoSEQ multiplex PCR, and TCRdb kept only the in-frame ones, dropping some. The data show roughly 190,000 clones, around nine tenths seen once. Specimen: peripheral blood. These receptors were collected from a human donor in a cohort sampled during active COVID-19.

The chain links TRBV29-1 to TRBJ2-7; 7 nucleotides align to TRBD2. The germline gives CDR1 SQVTM, CDR2 ANQGSEA. The length of the CDR3 is 11 residues. V gave up 4 bases and J gave up 6 bases; unmatched junction bases: 3. CDR3 loop: CSVAERGEQYF. The CDR3 DNA follows: TGCAGCGTTGCGGAGCGGGGCGAGCAGTACTTC.

The rearrangement joins TRBV7-9 to TRBJ2-7; 14 nucleotides align to TRBD2. J was trimmed by 6 bases and V by 0 bases; bases with no gene match: 4. The CDR3 length is 16 residues. Germline CDR1 and CDR2: SEHNR and FQNEAQ (reference sequence). In nucleotides, the CDR3 is TGTGCCAGCAGCTTAGCTGGGACTAGCGGGAGAGGCGAGCAGTACTTC. This encodes CASSLAGTSGRGEQYF. The whole variable domain, remainder taken from reference TRBV7-9 and TRBJ2-7, is DTGVSQNPRHKITKRGQNVTFRCDPISEHNRLYWYRQTLGQGPEFLTYFQNEAQLEKSRLLSDRFSAERPKGSFSTLEIQRTEQGDSAMYLCASSLAGTSGRGEQYFGPGTRLTVT.

The chain uses TRBV18 and TRBJ2-3; 9 bases line up with TRBD2. The V and J ends lost 6 bases and 5 bases, in that order; junction bases with no gene match: 6. CDR1 is KGHSH and CDR2 is LQKENI in the germline V gene. The length of the CDR3 is 14 residues. In nucleotides, the CDR3 is TGTGCCAGCTCCGGGCTAGCGGGACGAGATACGCAGTATTTT. Translating gives CASSGLAGRDTQYF.

V and J are TRBV18 and TRBJ1-2; TRBD1 might be the D (5 bases). CDR3 size: 14 residues. Germline CDR1 is KGHSH and CDR2 is LQKENI. Between the trimmed V and J ends, which lost 0 bases and 6 bases, there was a span of 11 bases. The CDR3 region is CASSPPGHPHGYTF. CDR3 DNA sequence: TGTGCCAGCTCACCACCGGGGCACCCCCATGGCTACACCTTC. The full variable domain, its missing parts supplied by reference TRBV18 and TRBJ1-2, is NAGVMQNPRHLVRRRGQEARLRCSPMKGHSHVYWYRQLPEEGLKFMVYLQKENIIDESGMPKERFSAEFPKEGPSILRIQQVVRGDSAAYFCASSPPGHPHGYTFGSGTRLTVV.

The chain joins TRBV6-6 to TRBJ2-7; 8 nucleotides agree with TRBD2. V shed 6 bases and J 6 bases; nucleotides not matched to a gene: 10. This CDR3 has 14 amino acids. The germline V gene has CDR1 MNHNY and CDR2 SVGAGI (reference sequence). DNA of the CDR3: TGTGCCAGCAGACCTTACGGGGGGGCTGGCGAGCAGTACTTC. Residues: CASRPYGGAGEQYF.

CDR3 residues: CASSPGQDAPSSYGYTF. The CDR3 DNA reads as TGTGCCAGCAGCCCTGGACAGGACGCCCCTTCGAGCTATGGCTACACCTTC. The chain links TRBV7-9 to TRBJ1-2, with 7 bases matching TRBD1. Germline V gene lookup returns CDR1 SEHNR and CDR2 FQNEAQ (reference sequence). The ends lost 5 bases at V and 4 bases at J; junction bases unmatched: 16. The CDR3 totals 17 residues.

The rearrangement joins TRBV6-5 to TRBJ1-1, with 8 bases identical to TRBD1. The V gene end was trimmed by 6 bases and the J gene end by 7 bases; junction bases not matched to a gene: 13. Germline V gene sequence: CDR1 MNHEY, CDR2 SVGAGI. The CDR3 length is 15 residues. The CDR3 is CASRDYRGAIHEAFF. The CDR3 DNA sequence: TGTGCCAGCAGGGATTACAGGGGGGCAATCCATGAAGCTTTCTTT.

This clone was seen only once. J is TRBJ1-3 and V is TRBV4-3, with TRBD1 as a possible D gene (5 bases). The germline V gene has CDR1 LGHNA and CDR2 YSLEER. V gave up 1 base and J gave up 7 bases, with 20 bases separating them. This CDR3 has 17 residues. The CDR3 DNA follows: TGCGCCAGCAGCCAAGCTTACCTGGGGGGTGAAGCGAACACCATATATTTT. Translation: CASSQAYLGGEANTIYF.

The V gene is TRBV10-3, the J gene TRBJ2-2; 8 positions agree with TRBD1. Per the germline V gene, CDR1 is ENHRY and CDR2 is SYGVKD. The CDR3 is 18 residues long. Trimming took 0 bases from V and 4 from J; bases not matched to a gene: 10. The CDR3 protein is CAISESKGGQGRTGELFF. DNA for the CDR3: TGTGCCATCAGTGAGTCGAAAGGCGGACAGGGACGCACCGGGGAGCTGTTTTTT.

V usage is TRBV11-2 and J usage is TRBJ2-7; 7 bases are shared with TRBD1. Trimming took 1 base from V and 2 from J; bases not matched to a gene: 8. CDR1 is SGHAT and CDR2 is FQNNGV in the germline V gene. The CDR3 loop spans 16 amino acids. CDR3 sequence reads: CASSLGTGIPPYEQYF. The CDR3 nucleotides are TGTGCCAGCAGCTTAGGGACAGGTATACCCCCCTACGAGCAGTACTTC.

The sample holds a few counts of this clone. The V call is TRBV9, the J call TRBJ1-6; 7 positions match TRBD1. V lost 3 bases to trimming and J lost 4 bases; unmatched junction nucleotides: 1. The germline CDR1 and CDR2 sequences are SGDLS and YYNGEE. The CDR3 extends over 14 amino acids. CDR3 protein: CASSEQGYNSPLHF. CDR3 DNA sequence: TGTGCCAGCAGCGAACAGGGGTATAATTCACCCCTCCACTTT.

This chain uses TRBV7-9 with TRBJ2-6; a possible D gene is TRBD2 (6 bases). CDR1 and CDR2 (germline): SEHNR, FQNEAQ (reference sequence). This CDR3 comprises 18 residues. Trimming took 10 bases from V and 2 from J, leaving 24 bases between them. The DNA of the CDR3 is TGTGCCATTCCGGCCGGAGGGGTGGATTTTGCTGGGGCCAACGTCCTGACTTTC. Protein sequence: CAIPAGGVDFAGANVLTF. The entire variable domain, with the rest obtained from reference TRBV7-9 and TRBJ2-6, is as follows: DTGVSQNPRHKITKRGQNVTFRCDPISEHNRLYWYRQTLGQGPEFLTYFQNEAQLEKSRLLSDRFSAERPKGSFSTLEIQRTEQGDSAMYLCAIPAGGVDFAGANVLTFGAGSRLTVL.

The rearrangement uses TRBV7-9 and TRBJ1-1; the D is unclear. CDR3 size: 14 residues. V shed 5 bases and J shed 4 bases, with 14 bases lying between them. CDR1 is SEHNR and CDR2 is FQNEAQ in the germline V gene (reference sequence). CDR3 sequence reads: CASSRGWDGTEAFF. The CDR3 DNA reads as TGTGCCAGCAGCCGAGGGTGGGATGGCACTGAAGCTTTCTTT.

This clone came up a few times. The V call is TRBV27, the J call TRBJ1-2; tentatively, D is TRBD1 (6 bases). The germline gives CDR1 MNHEY, CDR2 SMNVEV (reference sequence). The CDR3 spans 14 residues. V lost 9 bases and J 5 bases, leaving 19 bases between the germline ends. The CDR3, as DNA: TGTGCCAGTAGAGGGACATCTCAGGGGTATGGCTACACCTTC. As protein: CASRGTSQGYGYTF.

CDR3 in DNA: TGCGCCAGCAGCCAGGAACAGGGGGTATGGTATGGCTACACCTTC. Translated: CASSQEQGVWYGYTF. V is TRBV4-1 and J is TRBJ1-2; 8 bases are shared with TRBD1. Trimming removed 3 bases from V and 5 bases from J; junction bases left unmatched: 8. There are 15 residues in the CDR3. The germline V gene has CDR1 MGHRA and CDR2 YSYEKL.

This rearrangement joins TRBV5-1 to TRBJ2-1; no clear D gene. The CDR3 contains 13 residues. Germline V CDR1 and CDR2: SGHRS, YFSETQ. Trimming removed 0 bases at V and 6 bases at J, with 7 bases between. In DNA form, the CDR3 reads TGCGCCAGCAGCTTGGCTGGCCGCAATGAGCAGTTCTTC. It translates to CASSLAGRNEQFF.

The chain uses TRBV9 and TRBJ2-5; TRBD2 aligns across 7 bases. V gave up 4 bases and J gave up 3 bases; unmatched junction bases: 3. This CDR3 comprises 13 residues. Germline CDR1 is SGDLS and CDR2 is YYNGEE. The CDR3 DNA reads TGTGCCAGCAGCTTCGGACTAGAAGAGACCCAGTACTTC. It encodes CASSFGLEETQYF. The variable domain in full, completed from reference TRBV9 and TRBJ2-5, reads DSGVTQTPKHLITATGQRVTLRCSPRSGDLSVYWYQQSLDQGLQFLIQYYNGEERAKGNILERFSAQQFPDLHSELNLSSLELGDSALYFCASSFGLEETQYFGPGTRLLVL.

The V and J genes are TRBV25-1 and TRBJ1-5; TRBD1 matches at 8 bases. Germline values: CDR1 MGHDK, CDR2 SYGVNS. The CDR3 spans 14 residues. V lost 5 bases to trimming and J lost 3 bases; unmatched junction nucleotides: 3. CDR3 loop: CASSPDRVNQPQHF. The DNA for the CDR3 is TGTGCCAGCAGTCCGGACAGGGTCAATCAGCCCCAGCATTTT.

The genes are TRBV27 and TRBJ2-2, with TRBD1 matching 7 bases. V lost 5 bases to trimming and J lost 3 bases; unmatched junction nucleotides: 9. In germline, CDR1 is MNHEY, CDR2 SMNVEV (reference sequence). CDR3 size: 16 residues. The CDR3 DNA reads as TGTGCCAGCAGTAGGGTTACAGGGGTGGACACCGGGGAGCTGTTTTTT. It is translated as CASSRVTGVDTGELFF.

The genes are TRBV27 and TRBJ1-4; the D is unclear. Trimming cost V 8 bases and J 0 bases, with 10 bases left between them. This CDR3 spans 14 amino acids. Germline CDR1 is MNHEY and CDR2 is SMNVEV (reference sequence). The CDR3: CASRMRATNEKLFF. The CDR3 nucleotides are TGTGCCAGCCGAATGCGGGCAACTAATGAAAAACTGTTTTTT.

CDR3 amino acids: CASSVEPVGGNEQFF. In nucleotides, the CDR3 is TGTGCCAGCAGCGTAGAGCCCGTGGGGGGGAATGAGCAGTTCTTC. This rearrangement joins TRBV9 to TRBJ2-1; 7 bases align to TRBD2. V dropped 0 bases and J dropped 7; count of bases not matched to a gene: 7. The germline CDR1 and CDR2 sequences are SGDLS and YYNGEE. This CDR3 is built from 15 residues.

The chain carries TRBV18 and TRBJ2-2; D gene uncertain. CDR3 size: 15 residues. V was cut by 3 bases and J by 3 bases, with 11 bases left in between. CDR1 KGHSH and CDR2 LQKENI come from the germline V gene. CDR3 in amino acids: CASSPGQVDTGELFF. The CDR3 DNA follows: TGTGCCAGCTCACCGGGCCAGGTGGACACCGGGGAGCTGTTTTTT.

The CDR3 DNA is TGTGCCAGCAGCCAAATGAGTGAGCAGTTCTTC. Translated: CASSQMSEQFF. This chain links TRBV3-1 (or the pseudogene TRBV3-2) with TRBJ2-1; D not certain. Germline CDR1 reads LGHDT; CDR2 reads YNNKEL (reference sequence). Trimming removed 2 bases at V and 9 bases at J, with 5 bases between. There are 11 residues in the CDR3.

This chain uses TRBV6-2 or TRBV6-3 with TRBJ2-7; tentatively, D is TRBD2 (6 bases). In germline, CDR1 is MNHEY, CDR2 SVGEGT. The CDR3 spans 16 residues. The V end was cut by 0 bases, the J end by 5 bases, with 17 bases between. The CDR3 spells CASSYSYGSPPHEQYF. The CDR3 DNA is TGTGCCAGCAGTTACTCGTACGGGAGTCCCCCCCACGAGCAGTACTTC.

V usage is TRBV9 and J usage is TRBJ1-2, with 7 bases aligning to TRBD1. With 0 bases clipped from V and 5 bases from J, the junction kept 7 bases outside the gene matches. The CDR3 consists of 15 residues. The germline V gene encodes CDR1 SGDLS and CDR2 YYNGEE. This chain's CDR3 is CASSVAEGARYGYTF. The CDR3 bases are TGTGCCAGCAGCGTAGCTGAGGGGGCGCGGTATGGCTACACCTTC.

The J gene is TRBJ2-3, the V gene TRBV5-4; the D gene is possibly TRBD2 (6 bases). V lost 0 bases to trimming and J lost 7 bases, with 6 bases between them. The length of the CDR3 is 12 residues. Germline CDR1 and CDR2: SGHNT and YYREEE (reference sequence). The CDR3 reads CASSLGGNTQYF. The CDR3 bases are TGTGCCAGCAGCTTGGGCGGGAATACGCAGTATTTT.

The chain recombines TRBV29-1 with TRBJ2-1, with 7 bases lining up with TRBD1. The CDR3 loop spans 12 amino acids. Germline CDR1 and CDR2: SQVTM and ANQGSEA. Germline trimming cut 5 bases from V and 6 bases from J; bases unmatched to any gene: 4. The CDR3, as DNA: TGCAGCGTTACGACAGGGTCCAATGAGCAGTTCTTC. This gives the protein CSVTTGSNEQFF.

The chain uses TRBV5-1 and TRBJ1-1; D is undetermined. The CDR3 spans 13 residues. V gave up 4 bases and J gave up 3 bases, with 10 bases separating them. Germline loops: CDR1 SGHRS, CDR2 YFSETQ. The chain's CDR3 is CASSIPGYTEAFF. The CDR3 nucleotides are TGCGCCAGCAGCATTCCGGGATACACTGAAGCTTTCTTT.

This clone has only one observation. The CDR3 is CASSALRTGGTDTQYF. In nucleotides, the CDR3 is TGTGCCAGTAGTGCCCTTCGGACAGGGGGCACAGATACGCAGTATTTT. This chain links TRBV19 with TRBJ2-3, with 9 bases matching TRBD1. Germline trimming cut 5 bases from V and 1 base from J; bases unmatched to any gene: 7. Germline CDR1 reads LNHDA; CDR2 reads SQIVND (reference sequence). The CDR3 runs to 16 residues.